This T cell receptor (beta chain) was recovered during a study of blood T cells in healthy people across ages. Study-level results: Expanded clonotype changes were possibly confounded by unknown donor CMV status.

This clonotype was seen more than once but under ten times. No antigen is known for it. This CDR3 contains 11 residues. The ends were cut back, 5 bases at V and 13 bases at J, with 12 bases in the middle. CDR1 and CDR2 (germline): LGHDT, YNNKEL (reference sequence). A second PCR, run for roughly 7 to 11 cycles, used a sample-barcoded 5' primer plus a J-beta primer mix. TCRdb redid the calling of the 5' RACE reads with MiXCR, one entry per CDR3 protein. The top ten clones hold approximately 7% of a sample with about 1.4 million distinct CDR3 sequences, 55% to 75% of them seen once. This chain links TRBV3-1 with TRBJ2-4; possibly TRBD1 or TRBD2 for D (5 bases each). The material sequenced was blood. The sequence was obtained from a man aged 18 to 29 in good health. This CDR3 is CASSAPGTQYF. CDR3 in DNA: TGTGCCAGCAGCGCACCCGGGACGCAGTACTTC.